This paragraph reports one T cell receptor beta chain. Antigen: not known. The sample comes from a study of shared clonotypes between healthy human individuals. Whole-study findings and limits: Non-shared clonotypes had lower generation probabilities than clonotypes shared by all four sorted-subset donors. The represented genetic and exposure-history diversity was limited by the small number of donors.

Germline CDR1 ENHRY, CDR2 SYGVKD. The CDR3 runs 15 residues. The junction had 6 bases not matched to a gene; V was cut back by 6 bases and J by 5 bases. Adults of Caucasian background living in Nashville, Tennessee made up all donors. Deep was the level used in running the assay. Sequenced by immunoSEQ multiplex PCR; TCRdb stores in-frame clones only, minus some. The sample lists 2.3 million or so clones, 85% to 95% occurring once. This chain links TRBV10-3 with TRBJ2-1, with 11 positions matching TRBD2. This receptor was taken from a young man in good health. Some clones in this sample may be carry-over from other donors' samples. Sequenced material: naive CD4+ T cells from PBMCs. Subset here: CD45RA+ positively selected. The CDR3 DNA sequence: TGTGCCATCAGGATCACTAGCGGGAGAGACAATGAGCAGTTCTTC. It specifies CAIRITSGRDNEQFF.